Presented here are 13 T cell receptor beta chains from one specimen sequenced in a study of blood T cell repertoires in COVID-19. Assay: immunoSEQ multiplex PCR; the TCRdb copy retains only in-frame clones and omits some. The sample records about 140,000 clones, 70% to 90% being singletons. The sample comprised peripheral blood. The source is an elderly woman with acute or convalescent COVID-19.

The gene calls are TRBV7-2 and TRBJ1-2; D call uncertain. Germline assignment: CDR1 SGHTA and CDR2 FQGNSA. The CDR3 has 15 amino acids. V was shortened by 5 bases and J by 8 bases, with 21 bases between the two germline ends. This CDR3 reads CASSPYKIEALGYTF. The CDR3 DNA sequence: TGTGCCAGCAGCCCCTATAAGATCGAGGCTCTGGGCTACACCTTC.

The chain is built from TRBV18 and TRBJ1-3; D ambiguous. V lost 5 bases and J lost 2, with 22 bases in between. This CDR3 has 18 residues. From germline, CDR1 is KGHSH and CDR2 LQKENI. CDR3 nucleotide sequence: TGTGCCAGCTCAGCAAGCGGCGGGAAGACGAGGACTGGAAACACCATATATTTT. It codes for CASSASGGKTRTGNTIYF. Full variable domain (missing parts from reference TRBV18 and TRBJ1-3): NAGVMQNPRHLVRRRGQEARLRCSPMKGHSHVYWYRQLPEEGLKFMVYLQKENIIDESGMPKERFSAEFPKEGPSILRIQQVVRGDSAAYFCASSASGGKTRTGNTIYFGEGSWLTVV.

Worth noting for this clone: Other DNA sequences from this sample encode an identical CDR3 as well. This chain uses TRBV18 with TRBJ1-1, with 11 bases lining up with TRBD1. This CDR3 is 15 amino acids long. The V segment lost 6 bases and the J segment 3 bases; nucleotides outside the gene matches: 6. Per the germline V gene, CDR1 is KGHSH and CDR2 is LQKENI. The DNA of the CDR3 is TGTGCCAGCTCCAGGACAGGGGGCACCGACACTGAAGCTTTCTTT. Its protein is CASSRTGGTDTEAFF.

The CDR3 bases are TGTGCCTGGAGTGACAGGGCCGGCACTGAAGCTTTCTTT. It specifies CAWSDRAGTEAFF. The rearrangement links TRBV30 to TRBJ1-1, with a tentative D call TRBD1 (6 bases). Germline V gene lookup returns CDR1 GTSNPN and CDR2 SVGIG (reference sequence). Trimming left V 1 base short and J 4 bases short, with 10 bases between. The CDR3 runs to 13 residues.

This sequence joins TRBV30 and TRBJ1-1, with D unresolved. CDR1 is GTSNPN, CDR2 SVGIG, per germline (reference sequence). The CDR3 contains 12 residues. V was pared by 1 base and J by 4 bases, with 7 bases between. Here the CDR3 reads CAWSAFVTEAFF. CDR3 nucleotide sequence: TGTGCCTGGAGTGCTTTTGTCACTGAAGCTTTCTTT.

This chain links TRBV7-2 with TRBJ2-3; TRBD2 matches at 8 bases. The CDR3 is made up of 16 amino acids. Germline CDR1 is SGHTA and CDR2 is FQGNSA. V shed 4 bases, J shed 0 bases, and the junction held 6 bases outside the gene matches. The CDR3 is CASSSLSGTSTDTQYF. CDR3 coding DNA: TGTGCCAGCAGCTCCCTTAGCGGGACTAGCACAGATACGCAGTATTTT.

The chain links TRBV5-1 to TRBJ1-5; unclear D gene. CDR1 is SGHRS and CDR2 is YFSETQ in the germline V gene. This CDR3 comprises 15 residues. Trimming removed 0 bases from V and 7 bases from J, with 14 bases in between. This CDR3 is CASSLDGGNGQPQHF. The CDR3 nucleotides are TGCGCCAGCAGCTTGGATGGTGGTAACGGGCAGCCCCAGCATTTT.

This chain's CDR3 is CASSDRGTSQETQYF. In DNA form, the CDR3 reads TGTGCCAGCAGCGACCGGGGGACGTCCCAAGAGACCCAGTACTTC. The chain joins TRBV9 to TRBJ2-5; possible D gene TRBD2, 6 bases. This CDR3 has 15 residues. CDR1 and CDR2 (germline): SGDLS, YYNGEE. V lost 3 bases and J 1 base, leaving 13 bases between the germline ends.

The V gene is TRBV28, the J gene TRBJ1-2, with D possibly matching TRBD1 (6 bases). This CDR3 spans 15 amino acids. Deletions cut 4 bases from V and 2 bases from J, with 14 bases between. Germline V gene lookup returns CDR1 MDHEN and CDR2 SYDVKM. The CDR3 DNA reads as TGTGCCAGCAGTTCGCCCCCAGGGGCGAACTATGGCTACACCTTC. Encoded protein: CASSSPPGANYGYTF.

The chain couples TRBV18 to TRBJ1-4; TRBD1 might be the D (6 bases). The ends were cut back, 0 bases at V and 5 bases at J, with 10 bases in the middle. The CDR3 consists of 15 residues. Germline V gene data show CDR1 as KGHSH and CDR2 as LQKENI. DNA of the CDR3: TGTGCCAGCTCACCACCGGGGGCGCGCAATGAAAAACTGTTTTTT. Amino acid sequence: CASSPPGARNEKLFF.

The chain couples TRBV18 to TRBJ1-5; TRBD1 matches 7 bases. The germline CDR1 and CDR2 sequences are KGHSH and LQKENI. The CDR3 has 17 residues. V trimming: 8 bases; J trimming: 2 bases; junction bases outside the gene matches: 15. CDR3 sequence reads: CASPLPDRKRGNQPQHF. CDR3 in DNA: TGTGCCAGCCCACTACCGGACAGGAAGCGGGGCAATCAGCCCCAGCATTTT.

This clone was seen just once. A junction boundary mismatches the germline segment, possibly from a read error. This sequence joins TRBV29-1 and TRBJ1-2; the match to TRBD1 covers 11 bases. The CDR3 extends over 13 amino acids. The germline gives CDR1 SQVTM, CDR2 ANQGSEA. CDR3 amino acids: CSVVADRGRSAYF. The CDR3 DNA follows: TGCAGCGTTGTAGCGGACAGGGGGCGATCAGCCTACTTC.

The V gene is TRBV18, the J gene TRBJ2-2; 7 bases map to TRBD1. J was trimmed by 4 bases and V by 1 base; bases with no gene match: 6. Germline V gene lookup returns CDR1 KGHSH and CDR2 LQKENI. There are 16 residues in the CDR3. CDR3 sequence: CASSPQTGTATGELFF. The CDR3 DNA is TGTGCCAGCTCACCACAGACGGGGACAGCCACCGGGGAGCTGTTTTTT.